A single sample gave rise to the 18 T cell receptor beta chains below, sequenced in a study of CD8 T cells in Susac syndrome. The RNA input was 0.5 to 1 ug, and it was reverse transcribed with random hexamers. TCRdb redid the calling of the immunoSEQ multiplex PCR reads with MiXCR, one entry per CDR3 protein. The sample lists approximately 180,000 distinct CDR3 sequences, about 94% occurring once. The specimen sequenced was CD4+ T cells from PBMCs. Receptors originate from a human donor with Susac syndrome.

The chain carries TRBV7-2 and TRBJ2-7, with a tentative D call TRBD1 (5 bases). The CDR3 loop spans 14 amino acids. V lost 6 bases to trimming and J lost 7 bases, with 19 bases between them. Germline V gene data show CDR1 as SGHTA and CDR2 as FQGNSA. CDR3 protein: CASSLAGGAREQYF. Written as DNA, the CDR3 is TGTGCCAGCAGTCTTGCCGGTGGGGCGCGGGAGCAGTACTTC.

This chain links TRBV18 with TRBJ1-1; D remains ambiguous. The germline CDR1 and CDR2 sequences are KGHSH and LQKENI. The CDR3 covers 12 residues. V shed 2 bases and J shed 6 bases, with 7 bases lying between them. This CDR3 reads CASSPVFPEAFF. CDR3 sequence (DNA): TGTGCCAGCTCACCAGTCTTCCCTGAAGCTTTCTTT.

The V call is TRBV12-3 or TRBV12-4, the J call TRBJ1-1; D remains unclear. Trimming removed 4 bases at V and 3 bases at J, with 9 bases between. CDR3 length: 13 amino acids. The CDR3 protein is CASSSLVDTEAFF. The CDR3 DNA reads as TGTGCCAGCAGTTCCCTCGTGGACACTGAAGCTTTCTTT.

The chain employs TRBV18 and TRBJ2-1, with D perhaps TRBD2 (6 bases). The CDR3 extends over 15 amino acids. From germline, CDR1 is KGHSH and CDR2 LQKENI. V dropped 3 bases and J dropped 10 bases, with 19 bases sitting between them. The CDR3 DNA is TGTGCCAGCTCACCTCGCGATCCCGGGAGAAGCGAGCAGTTCTTC. This codes for CASSPRDPGRSEQFF.

V usage is TRBV7-9 and J usage is TRBJ2-3; maybe TRBD1 (6 bases). V gave up 5 bases and J gave up 0 bases, with 15 bases separating them. Looked up from germline, CDR1 is SEHNR and CDR2 is FQNEAQ (reference sequence). CDR3 length equals 16 residues. CDR3 residues: CASSTWDTASTDTQYF. The CDR3 DNA reads as TGTGCCAGCAGCACCTGGGACACCGCTAGCACAGATACGCAGTATTTT.

The V call is TRBV19, the J call TRBJ2-7; 8 bases align to TRBD2. The V gene end was trimmed by 5 bases and the J gene end by 2 bases; junction bases not matched to a gene: 8. CDR3 length equals 15 residues. The germline CDR1 and CDR2 sequences are LNHDA and SQIVND (reference sequence). DNA for the CDR3: TGTGCCAGTAGTCTATCGACTAGCGCTACCTACGAGCAGTACTTC. This translates into CASSLSTSATYEQYF.

The chain recombines TRBV20-1 with TRBJ2-7; D may correspond to TRBD1 or TRBD2 (6 bases each). Per the germline V gene, CDR1 is DFQATT and CDR2 is SNEGSKA (reference sequence). The CDR3 has 14 amino acids. V was cut by 3 bases and J by 3 bases, with 15 bases left in between. CDR3 bases: TGCAGTGCTAGTGCGGCCAGGGGAGGCTACGAGCAGTACTTC. The encoded protein is CSASAARGGYEQYF.

The chain couples TRBV20-1 to TRBJ1-5; D gene unclear. This CDR3 has 12 amino acids. The ends were cut back, 1 base at V and 5 bases at J, with 6 bases in the middle. The V gene's germline CDR1 is DFQATT and CDR2 SNEGSKA (reference sequence). CDR3 region: CSARGGDQPQHF. CDR3 DNA sequence: TGCAGTGCTAGAGGCGGCGATCAGCCCCAGCATTTT.

The chain couples TRBV12-3 or TRBV12-4 to TRBJ1-1; unclear D gene. The germline V and J ends were trimmed by 6 bases and 0 bases, with 11 bases remaining between them. This CDR3 comprises 14 residues. The CDR3 DNA follows: TGTGCCAGCAGCTCAGCCAGTATGAACACTGAAGCTTTCTTT. Translation: CASSSASMNTEAFF.

The chain combines TRBV28 with TRBJ2-6, with TRBD1 as a possible D gene (6 bases). CDR1 is MDHEN and CDR2 is SYDVKM in the germline V gene. The germline V and J ends were trimmed by 6 bases and 0 bases, with 15 bases remaining between them. The CDR3 contains 17 residues. DNA for the CDR3: TGTGCCAGCAGGGACAGTATGGCAGTCTCTGGGGCCAACGTCCTGACTTTC. The encoded protein is CASRDSMAVSGANVLTF.

The chain carries TRBV7-3 and TRBJ1-6, with 12 positions matching TRBD1. The junction had 5 bases not matched to a gene; V was cut back by 1 base and J by 7 bases. The CDR3 contains 17 residues. The germline CDR1 and CDR2 sequences are SGHTA and FQGTGA. For the CDR3, the DNA is TGTGCCAGCAGCTTAAGGGGGGACAGGGGGCGAAATTCACCCCTCCACTTT. Translating gives CASSLRGDRGRNSPLHF. The whole variable domain, filled in from reference TRBV7-3 and TRBJ1-6, reads GAGVSQTPSNKVTEKGKYVELRCDPISGHTALYWYRQSLGQGPEFLIYFQGTGAADDSGLPNDRFFAVRPEGSVSTLKIQRTERGDSAVYLCASSLRGDRGRNSPLHFGNGTRLTVT.

The V gene is TRBV5-6, the J gene TRBJ2-7; TRBD1 might be the D (5 bases). Germline V gene sequence: CDR1 SGHDT, CDR2 YYEEEE. The CDR3 runs 17 residues. Trimming pared 0 bases from V and 0 bases from J, leaving 16 bases between. Here the CDR3 reads CASSLGSRVGSSYEQYF. The CDR3 DNA is TGTGCCAGCAGCTTGGGCTCCAGGGTAGGGTCCTCCTACGAGCAGTACTTC.

V gene TRBV20-1 combines with J gene TRBJ2-1; 12 bases fit TRBD2. Germline CDR1 DFQATT, CDR2 SNEGSKA (reference sequence). The CDR3 has 20 amino acids. V gave up 1 base and J gave up 0 bases; unmatched junction bases: 13. CDR3: CSARALTSGRYYDSYNEQFF. CDR3 coding DNA: TGCAGTGCTAGAGCCCTAACTAGCGGGAGGTATTACGACTCCTACAATGAGCAGTTCTTC.

The chain links TRBV29-1 to TRBJ2-3; 10 bases align to TRBD1. This CDR3 spans 16 amino acids. V trimming: 4 bases; J trimming: 4 bases; junction bases outside the gene matches: 11. Germline V gene data show CDR1 as SQVTM and CDR2 as ANQGSEA. The CDR3 region is CSVGDRGRPVADTQYF. DNA for the CDR3: TGCAGCGTTGGGGACAGGGGACGCCCAGTTGCAGATACGCAGTATTTT.

This rearrangement joins TRBV11-2 to TRBJ2-5, with 8 bases fitting TRBD2. V lost 4 bases to trimming and J lost 1 base; unmatched junction nucleotides: 2. The V gene's germline CDR1 is SGHAT and CDR2 FQNNGV. The CDR3 covers 14 residues. The CDR3 loop reads CASSSTSGQETQYF. CDR3 nucleotide sequence: TGTGCCAGCAGCTCCACTAGCGGCCAAGAGACCCAGTACTTC.

This sequence joins TRBV20-1 and TRBJ2-2, with TRBD2 matching over 12 bases. In germline, CDR1 is DFQATT, CDR2 SNEGSKA (reference sequence). V lost 1 base, J lost 3 bases, and 6 bases stayed unmatched. The CDR3 consists of 17 residues. The chain's CDR3 is CSARVRLAGAHTGELFF. As DNA, the CDR3 is TGCAGTGCTAGAGTGCGACTAGCGGGAGCCCACACCGGGGAGCTGTTTTTT.

V usage is TRBV9 and J usage is TRBJ2-1; 10 positions match TRBD1. The germline gives CDR1 SGDLS, CDR2 YYNGEE. V lost 2 bases, J lost 7 bases, and 9 bases stayed unmatched. The CDR3 is made up of 16 amino acids. The CDR3 sequence: CASSVVPGQGLNEQFF. CDR3 DNA: TGTGCCAGCAGCGTGGTCCCGGGACAGGGGTTAAATGAGCAGTTCTTC.

This clonotype occurred many times. The chain combines TRBV7-3 with TRBJ2-1, with D perhaps matching TRBD2 (5 bases). V was cut by 0 bases and J by 4 bases, with 7 bases left in between. CDR3 length equals 14 residues. Germline values: CDR1 SGHTA, CDR2 FQGTGA. This chain's CDR3 is CASSLTGGYNEQFF. DNA for the CDR3: TGTGCCAGCAGCTTAACCGGAGGATACAATGAGCAGTTCTTC. The full variable domain, its missing parts supplied by reference TRBV7-3 and TRBJ2-1, is GAGVSQTPSNKVTEKGKYVELRCDPISGHTALYWYRQSLGQGPEFLIYFQGTGAADDSGLPNDRFFAVRPEGSVSTLKIQRTERGDSAVYLCASSLTGGYNEQFFGPGTRLTVL.